Sequencing of this TCR beta chain was carried out in a study of neurological immune-mediated disorders (dated by TCRdb to the late 2010s). Broadly, across the study: Using UMI-based sequencing, the study compared peripheral blood TCR-beta repertoires from patients with HTLV-I-associated myelopathy (HAM/TSP), patients with multiple sclerosis, and healthy controls. The roughly 100 TCR-beta libraries included longitudinal samples, technical triplicates and paired sorted CD4+ and CD8+ T-cell subsets alongside PBMC samples. The cohort was made up of approximately 69 subjects, consisting of roughly 14 HAM/TSP patients, around 35 multiple sclerosis patients and about 20 healthy controls. Summary of the overall study and its limitations: TCR clonal expansion was highest in HAM/TSP patients and lowest in MS patients, with MS patients falling below even healthy controls. No identical CDR3 amino acid sequences were found to be shared among expanded clones across subjects, suggesting that TCR-beta repertoires were private in all groups.

This clonotype was counted ten times or more. Its antigen target is currently unknown. One base away there is no much larger clone; base qualities are not given. cDNA synthesis used template-switch 5'RACE with a primer carrying a 10-nucleotide random unique molecular identifier tagging each TCR transcript. Every sequencing run covered 15-18 subjects and yielded more than 180 million TCR-beta sequences. Total RNA was extracted with the RNeasy kit. The KAPA Real-time Library Amplification kit was used to amplify TCR-beta VDJ regions with primers targeting the TCR constant region and the 5'RACE anchor. A first PCR added sample indexes and Illumina adaptors, and a second PCR then raised library yield. After Ampure bead purification, the TCR product of roughly 650 bp was size-selected on a 2% E-gel SizeSelection system. Before pooling, library quality was assessed on a Bioanalyzer, concentration was determined with Qubit, and library quantification was performed with the Kapa Library Quantification kit. An Illumina HiSeq 2500 was used to sequence the libraries paired-end at 2 x 150 bp. To increase sequence diversity, roughly 24-32% phiX was spiked into each library pool. The authors' analysis ran thus. Quality-filtered reads were processed with the UMI-based MiGEC pipeline, and over 85% of raw TCR sequences were removed by the MiGEC pipeline during error correction. IMGT germline references were used for alignment of VDJ genes, and clonotypes were defined by a unique CDR3 amino acid sequence together with V-J genes. VDJtools evaluated clonal expansion, Shannon diversity and CDR3 relatedness (CalcPairwiseDistances, ClusterSamples); CLCbio workbench built phylogenetic trees. Expanded clones were defined as having at least 8 unique UMIs, based on coefficient-of-variation modelling across technical triplicates. The raw public data were reprocessed by TCRdb itself: fastp quality trimming at Q25, MiXCR clonotype calling, in-frame beta chains only. Records with the same CDR3 protein are collapsed into one entry carrying the most frequent genes and DNA. These V and J calls originate from TCRdb's pipeline instead of the authors' own analysis. The table for this sample lists over 20,000 distinct CDR3 sequences; about 9.4% of them were counted only once. The top ten hold about a fifth of the sample.

Unsorted PBMC libraries were generated from 2 million PBMCs stored in RNAlater at -80 °C until RNA extraction. PBMCs were separated from peripheral blood using Ficoll-Hypaque density gradient centrifugation and then cryopreserved in liquid nitrogen. Based on the germline V gene, the CDR1 and CDR2 sequences are MNHNS and SASEGT. Counted from cysteine to phenylalanine, this CDR3 has 14 amino acids. Left in the record is the CDR3 DNA by itself, 42 bases read in frame from the first base. V and J lose 4 bases and 4 bases, and a span of 12 bases separates them. Rearrangement joined TRBV6-1 to TRBJ2-3, with a tentative D gene TRBD1 over 6 matching bases. The clonotype originates from a woman aged 60 to 75 with HTLV-1-associated myelopathy (HAM/TSP). Input material: PBMCs. The DNA sequence reads TGTGCCAGCAGTGTACTACAGGGCCCAGATACGCAGTATTTT. Translated, it gives CASSVLQGPDTQYF.